By its share, the clone carrying this T cell receptor beta chain is medium-sized (0.01 to 0.1%). Its matching antigen is unknown. CDR3 length: 14 residues. Per the germline V gene, CDR1 is SEHNR and CDR2 is FQNEAQ (reference sequence). V dropped 3 bases and J dropped 2 bases, with 9 bases sitting between them. The repertoire came from unfractionated whole blood and reflected all unsorted peripheral T cells. Alpha and beta constant-region primers primed reverse transcription of about 500 ng RNA. Using multiplexing indices, alpha and beta chain libraries were generated apart by chain-specific third strand synthesis. One primer pair amplified all rearrangements per chain; each cDNA got molecular barcodes. TCRdb processed the 5' RACE reads anew with MiXCR; each CDR3 protein has one entry. This table holds nearly 9,500 distinct CDR3 sequences, roughly 5.8% found once. This entry is derived from a study of HIV-infected patients and healthy controls.

General study points: No HLA typing of donors was done in this study. HIV+ repertoires were severely depleted of MAIT alpha-chain CDR3s, unlike healthy controls.

The sequence was obtained from an adult in good health. What was sequenced was blood. The rearrangement uses TRBV7-9 and TRBJ2-3; D may match TRBD1 or TRBD2 (5 bases each). The CDR3 here is CASSFGGFTDTQYF. As DNA, the CDR3 is TGTGCCAGCAGCTTTGGGGGTTTCACAGATACGCAGTATTTT.